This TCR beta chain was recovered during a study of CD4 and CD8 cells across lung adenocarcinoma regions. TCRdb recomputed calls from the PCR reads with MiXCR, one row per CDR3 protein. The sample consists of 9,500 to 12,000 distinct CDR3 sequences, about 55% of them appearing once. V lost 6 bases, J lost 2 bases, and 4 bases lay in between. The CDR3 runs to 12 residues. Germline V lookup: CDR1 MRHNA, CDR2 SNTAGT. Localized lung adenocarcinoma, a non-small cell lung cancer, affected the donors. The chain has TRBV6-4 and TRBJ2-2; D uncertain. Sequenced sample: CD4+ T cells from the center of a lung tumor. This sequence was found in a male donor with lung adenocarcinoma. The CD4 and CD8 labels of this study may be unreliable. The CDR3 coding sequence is TGTGCCAGCAGCGATAACACCGGGGAGCTGTTTTTT. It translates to CASSDNTGELFF.